The sequence of this TCR beta chain was determined in a study of blood T cell repertoires in COVID-19. Study-level background: Specimens from acute and convalescent COVID-19 originated in the United States, Italy and Spain.

This clone showed up just once. Per the authors' pipeline: Estimated nucleated cell counts came from reference gene primer amplification. Sequencing used immunoSEQ multiplex PCR; TCRdb keeps in-frame clones, though not all of them. That table furnishes V, J and clone size, whereas the DNA furnished D and trimming. The sample has tens of thousands of clones, around 85% seen once. The V end lost 8 bases, the J end lost 7 bases, and 14 bases lay between the germline ends. Looked up from germline, CDR1 is MNHEY and CDR2 is SMNVEV (reference sequence). The CDR3 has 13 residues. The rearrangement joins TRBV27 to TRBJ2-2; weak D call: TRBD2 (7 bases). Sequencing was done on a sample of peripheral blood. This sequence was found in a human donor in a cohort sampled during active COVID-19. The CDR3 DNA is TGTGCCAGCGGGGGGGCGGGGGACGGGGAGCTGTTTTTT. Translating it yields CASGGAGDGELFF.